This entry is about one TCR beta chain. Its target is not known. The data were obtained in a study of graft-versus-host responses after intestinal transplantation. On the study more broadly: Transplants given to recipients were multivisceral, liver-intestinal, or isolated intestinal. Tacrolimus plus steroids were given to all recipients for about three years, preceded by anti-thymocyte globulin induction.

TCRdb's copy holds only in-frame clones and misses some; the assay was immunoSEQ multiplex PCR. The data show about 100,000 clones, about 90% seen once. The study's findings and limits: Some patients had graft-donor T cell macrochimerism. In their allografts, the ratios of graft-versus-host to host-versus-graft T cell clones were high. GvH clones were identified in recipient marrow, with some first appearing in ileum or blood.

The clonotype originates from a human donor who was the organ donor for an intestinal transplant. The specimen comprised unstimulated CD4+ T cells sorted from spleen or lymph node cells, sampled before transplant.

The CDR3 spells CASSAAGGGTEAFF. CDR3 bases: TGTGCCAGCAGCGCGGCTGGGGGGGGGACTGAAGCTTTCTTT. The chain uses TRBV6-4 and TRBJ1-1; a possible D gene is TRBD1 (5 bases). Between the trimmed V and J ends, which lost 6 bases and 5 bases, there was a span of 16 bases. Germline V gene lookup returns CDR1 MRHNA and CDR2 SNTAGT. This CDR3 comprises 14 residues.